This is a list of T cell receptor beta chains from one sample in a study of blood T cell repertoires in COVID-19. Clones were sequenced by immunoSEQ multiplex PCR, and TCRdb holds only the in-frame ones, with some missing. The sample yields about 14,000 clones, roughly 88% seen once. The material sequenced was peripheral blood. Receptor source: a woman aged 45-60 years with active or convalescent COVID-19. The CDR3 runs from the conserved cysteine through the conserved F or W. The D gene is left open where the match is weak. The listing skips clone size in some rows; elsewhere it reads once, few, many or a size class.

abundance | d_gene | j_gene | v_gene | CDR3nt | CDR3aa
- | TRBD2 | TRBJ2-7 | TRBV29-1 | TGCAGCGTTGGGACTAGCGGGAGCTACGAGCAGTACTTC | CSVGTSGSYEQYF
- | - | TRBJ1-1 | TRBV10-3 | TGTGCCATCAGTGACACAGGCGATCAAGCTTTCTTT | CAISDTGDQAFF
- | - | TRBJ2-7 | TRBV7-9 | TGTGCCAGCAGCCTTTTAAACTCCTACGAGCAGTACTTC | CASSLLNSYEQYF
many | TRBD2 | TRBJ2-7 | TRBV29-1 | TGCAGCGTTGGGCTAGCGGGGATCTACGAGCAGTACTTC | CSVGLAGIYEQYF
- | - | TRBJ2-2 | TRBV29-1 | TGCAGCGTTGGACGAGGCTACACCGGGGAGCTGTTTTTT | CSVGRGYTGELFF
once | TRBD1 | TRBJ2-1 | TRBV28 | TGTGCCAGCAGTTTAACACCTGGACAGGGGAGCTACAATGAGCAGTTCTTC | CASSLTPGQGSYNEQFF
- | TRBD2 | TRBJ2-1 | TRBV7-9 | TGTGCCAGCAGCTTAGAGGGTCTGGGGAGGGACAATGAGCAGTTCTTC | CASSLEGLGRDNEQFF
once | - | TRBJ2-7 | TRBV29-1 | TGCAGCGTTCCGGGAGTCAAATCCTACGAGCAGTACTTC | CSVPGVKSYEQYF
- | TRBD2 | TRBJ2-5 | TRBV19 | TGTGCCAGTATGGCGGGGGGCCCTGAAGAGACCCAGTACTTC | CASMAGGPEETQYF
- | - | TRBJ2-1 | TRBV19 | TGTGCCAGTAGTACCGGGGTTCGGGCGGGACGAAATGAGCAGTTCTTC | CASSTGVRAGRNEQFF
- | - | TRBJ2-5 | TRBV15 | TGTGCCACCAGCAGAGATAGACTTTACTTC | CATSRDRLYF
once | TRBD2 | TRBJ2-3 | TRBV9 | TGTGCCAGCAGCACTACGCGGGGGAGATCTTTCACAGATACGCAGTATTTT | CASSTTRGRSFTDTQYF
- | - | TRBJ1-1 | TRBV28 | TGTGCCAGCAGTGCCCCAGGGGTGGGCACTGAAGCTTTCTTT | CASSAPGVGTEAFF
- | - | TRBJ2-3 | TRBV21-1 | TGTGCCAGCAGCACTCCAGGACTAGAAGTCACAGATACGCAGTATTTT | CASSTPGLEVTDTQYF
- | - | TRBJ1-1 | TRBV2 | TGTGCCAGCAGCGCCCTAACAGGGACGACTGAAGCTTTCTTT | CASSALTGTTEAFF
- | - | TRBJ1-5 | TRBV5-1 | TGCGCCAGCAGCTTGGGAGACACAGCAATGGGGCCCCAGCATTTT | CASSLGDTAMGPQHF